This TCR beta chain was found in a study of blood T cell repertoires in COVID-19. Overall study: The origin of the acute and convalescent COVID-19 samples was the United States, Italy and Spain.

Sequencing was performed with immunoSEQ multiplex PCR; in TCRdb, only in-frame clones are kept and a portion is missing. The repertoire holds 250,000 to 350,000 clones, with roughly 89% as singletons. Trimming removed 0 bases at V and 9 bases at J, with 13 bases between. The CDR3 is made up of 14 amino acids. Germline V gives CDR1 SGHRS, CDR2 YFSETQ. The clonotype was recovered from a woman aged 40 to 50 who had recovered from COVID-19. V is TRBV5-1 and J is TRBJ2-1; D may be TRBD2 (6 bases). The sequencing sample was made of peripheral blood. DNA for the CDR3: TGCGCCAGCAGCTTGGGATCTGGGCGGGGTGAGCAGTTCTTC. Protein: CASSLGSGRGEQFF.